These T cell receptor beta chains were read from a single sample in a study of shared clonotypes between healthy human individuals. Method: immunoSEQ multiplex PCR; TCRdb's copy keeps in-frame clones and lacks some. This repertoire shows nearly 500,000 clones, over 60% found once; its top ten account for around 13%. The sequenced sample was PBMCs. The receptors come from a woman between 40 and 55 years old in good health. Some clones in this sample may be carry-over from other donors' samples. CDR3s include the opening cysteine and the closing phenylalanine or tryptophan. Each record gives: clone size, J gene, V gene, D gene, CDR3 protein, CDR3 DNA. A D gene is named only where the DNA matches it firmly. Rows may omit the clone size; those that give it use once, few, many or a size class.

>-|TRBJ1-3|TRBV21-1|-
CASSKPKSTLTRGTSGNTIYF
TGTGCCAGCAGCAAACCCAAATCGACCTTAACCCGAGGGACCTCTGGAAACACCATATATTTT
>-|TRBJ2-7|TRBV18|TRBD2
CASSPTSGSSGEQYF
TGTGCCAGCTCACCGACTAGCGGGAGCTCGGGAGAGCAGTACTTC
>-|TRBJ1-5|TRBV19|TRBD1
CASSIGGQADNQPQHF
TGTGCCAGTAGTATAGGGGGACAGGCAGACAATCAGCCCCAGCATTTT
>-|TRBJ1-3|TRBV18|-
CASSAGGSGSGNTIYF
TGTGCCAGCTCAGCAGGCGGCAGCGGTTCTGGAAACACCATATATTTT
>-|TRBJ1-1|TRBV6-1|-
CASSAIRGALNTEAFF
TGTGCCAGCAGTGCGATTAGGGGGGCCCTGAACACTGAAGCTTTCTTT
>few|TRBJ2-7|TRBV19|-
CASSATISYEQYF
TGTGCCAGTAGTGCTACGATCAGCTACGAGCAGTACTTC
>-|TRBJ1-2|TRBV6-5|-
CASSYDSGPRGYTF
TGTGCCAGCAGTTACGATTCCGGGCCCCGCGGCTACACCTTC
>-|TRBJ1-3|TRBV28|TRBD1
CASRGDRAGNTIYF
TGTGCCAGCAGGGGCGACAGGGCTGGAAACACCATATATTTT
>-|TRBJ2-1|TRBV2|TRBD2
CASRRLAGVVEQFF
TGTGCCAGCAGGCGCCTAGCGGGAGTCGTTGAGCAGTTCTTC
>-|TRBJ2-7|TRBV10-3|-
CAISESREEQYF
TGTGCCATCAGTGAGTCAAGGGAAGAGCAGTACTTC
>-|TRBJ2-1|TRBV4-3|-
CASSQEAGVASSYNEQFF
TGCGCCAGCAGCCAAGAAGCTGGAGTAGCGAGCTCCTACAATGAGCAGTTCTTC
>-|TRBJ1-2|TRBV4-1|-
CASSVGWDIRGDGYTF
TGCGCCAGCAGCGTTGGCTGGGACATCCGGGGAGATGGCTACACCTTC
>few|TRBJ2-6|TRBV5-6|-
CASSLGRSGANVLTF
TGTGCCAGCAGCTTGGGTCGGTCCGGGGCCAACGTCCTGACTTTC
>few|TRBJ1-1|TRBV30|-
CAWSGRIALNTEAFF
TGTGCCTGGAGTGGACGGATAGCTTTGAACACTGAAGCTTTCTTT
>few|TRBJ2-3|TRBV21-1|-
CASSKSRLF
TGTGCCAGCAGCAAATCCCGCCTTTTT
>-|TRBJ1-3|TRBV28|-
CASSFRRGSGNTIYF
TGTGCCAGCAGTTTTAGGAGGGGCTCTGGAAACACCATATATTTT
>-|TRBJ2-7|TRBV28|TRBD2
CASSIRLSSGGYEQYF
TGTGCCAGCAGTATTAGGCTCTCTAGCGGGGGCTACGAGCAGTACTTC
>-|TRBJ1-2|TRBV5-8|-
CASSLGQQGSGYTF
TGTGCCAGCAGCTTGGGGCAACAGGGCTCCGGCTACACCTTC
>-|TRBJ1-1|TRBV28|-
CASSSPGLPTQGAFF
TGTGCCAGCAGTTCACCGGGACTTCCGACTCAGGGAGCTTTCTTT
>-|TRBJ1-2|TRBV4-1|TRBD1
CASSRSGQGGGGYTF
TGCGCCAGCAGCCGGTCGGGACAGGGTGGGGGTGGCTACACCTTC
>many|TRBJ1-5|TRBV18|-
CASSLQGNNQPQHF
TGTGCCAGCTCATTACAGGGAAACAATCAGCCCCAGCATTTT
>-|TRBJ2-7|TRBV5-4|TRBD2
CASSSGGLAGDYEQYF
TGTGCCAGCAGCTCGGGGGGACTAGCGGGAGACTACGAGCAGTACTTC
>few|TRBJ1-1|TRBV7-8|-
CAIQGRANTEAFF
TGTGCCATTCAGGGGCGAGCGAACACTGAAGCTTTCTTT
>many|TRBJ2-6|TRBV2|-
CASKNSGANVLTF
TGTGCCAGCAAAAATTCTGGGGCCAACGTCCTGACTTTC
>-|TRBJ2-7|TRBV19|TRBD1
CASRSRGGDEQYF
TGTGCCAGTAGATCTCGAGGGGGCGACGAGCAGTACTTC
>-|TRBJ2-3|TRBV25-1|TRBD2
CASSSGGGKTDTQYF
TGTGCCAGCAGTTCGGGGGGAGGGAAAACAGATACGCAGTATTTT
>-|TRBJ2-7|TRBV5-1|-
CASSLPSLRQQYF
TGCGCCAGCAGCTTGCCGTCCCTCCGGCAGCAGTACTTC
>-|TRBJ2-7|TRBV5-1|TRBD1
CASSLGGTGGNSQYF
TGCGCCAGCAGCTTGGGTGGGACAGGGGGCAACTCGCAGTACTTC
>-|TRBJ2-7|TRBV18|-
CASSLGGDYEQYF
TGTGCCAGCTCACTGGGGGGAGACTACGAGCAGTACTTC
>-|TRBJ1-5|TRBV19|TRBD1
CASSYLDRGGNQPQHF
TGTGCCAGTAGTTATCTGGACAGGGGAGGCAATCAGCCCCAGCATTTT
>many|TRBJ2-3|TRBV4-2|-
CASSQDLRLTDTQYF
TGTGCCAGCAGCCAAGATCTGCGCCTCACAGATACGCAGTATTTT